These 8 T cell receptor beta chains share one sample of origin, sequenced in a study of cytotoxic CD8 clonotypes in ibrutinib-treated CLL. The table came from immunoSEQ multiplex PCR; TCRdb's copy has only in-frame clones and leaves some out. This sample yields some 140,000 clones, of which roughly 80% are seen a single time; less than 4% belongs to the top ten. The specimen comprised PBMCs, sampled after 24 months of ibrutinib treatment. The receptors shown here come from a human donor with chronic lymphocytic leukemia.

V is TRBV10-3 and J is TRBJ2-1, with D perhaps TRBD1 (8 bases). The V and J ends lost 0 bases and 5 bases respectively, with 14 bases between them. The germline V gene has CDR1 ENHRY and CDR2 SYGVKD. This CDR3 is 16 amino acids long. The CDR3, as DNA: TGTGCCATCAGTGAGTCTACAGGGGGGAGGGACAATGAGCAGTTCTTC. Translation gives CAISESTGGRDNEQFF.

The chain employs TRBV2 and TRBJ2-5; tentative D call: TRBD1 (7 bases). Germline assignment: CDR1 SNHLY and CDR2 FYNNEI. CDR3 length equals 14 residues. V was pared by 7 bases and J by 5 bases, with 17 bases between. CDR3 loop: CASTGTLRGETQYF. CDR3 coding DNA: TGTGCCAGCACAGGGACTCTCAGGGGGGAGACCCAGTACTTC. Complete variable domain (other parts from reference TRBV2 and TRBJ2-5): EPEVTQTPSHQVTQMGQEVILRCVPISNHLYFYWYRQILGQKVEFLVSFYNNEISEKSEIFDDQFSVERPDGSNFTLKIRSTKLEDSAMYFCASTGTLRGETQYFGPGTRLLVL.

The chain has TRBV11-2 and TRBJ1-1; D possibly corresponds to TRBD1 (5 bases). Trimming stripped 3 bases from V and 6 bases from J, with 14 bases between. The CDR3 loop spans 14 amino acids. Germline-derived CDR1 and CDR2 are SGHAT and FQNNGV. This CDR3 reads CASSFGRVLSEAFF. CDR3 DNA: TGTGCCAGCAGCTTTGGCAGGGTATTATCTGAAGCTTTCTTT.

V gene TRBV5-6 combines with J gene TRBJ1-2, with 10 bases matching TRBD1. J was trimmed by 4 bases and V by 3 bases; bases with no gene match: 9. In germline, CDR1 is SGHDT, CDR2 YYEEEE. This CDR3 region has 16 residues. CDR3 bases: TGTGCCAGCAGCTCCACCGGGACAGGGGCCTCCTATGGCTACACCTTC. Translation: CASSSTGTGASYGYTF.

The V gene is TRBV5-6, the J gene TRBJ1-1; a possible D gene is TRBD1 (5 bases). The CDR3 runs 13 residues. Trimming left V 2 bases short and J 4 bases short, with 9 bases between. Germline CDR1 is SGHDT and CDR2 is YYEEEE. DNA for the CDR3: TGTGCCAGCAGCTTTGGGGGGATCACTGAAGCTTTCTTT. Its translation is CASSFGGITEAFF.

V and J are TRBV7-2 and TRBJ2-5; 9 nucleotides match TRBD2. The CDR3 contains 17 residues. CDR1 is SGHTA and CDR2 is FQGNSA in the germline V gene. V lost 3 bases to trimming and J lost 4 bases; unmatched junction nucleotides: 12. In nucleotides, the CDR3 is TGTGCCAGCAGCTTCTCCTGGGCGCGGGGGGGCCGAGAGACCCAGTACTTC. Amino acid sequence: CASSFSWARGGRETQYF.

The CDR3 DNA is TGTGCCACCAGCAGAGATTATGGGGGGTCCGGGGAGCTGTTTTTT. Its translation is CATSRDYGGSGELFF. The V and J genes are TRBV15 and TRBJ2-2, with D possibly matching TRBD2 (6 bases). The ends were cut back, 0 bases at V and 6 bases at J, with 11 bases in the middle. The CDR3 consists of 15 residues. CDR1 is LNHNV and CDR2 is YYDKDF in the germline V gene (reference sequence).

The rearrangement links TRBV15 to TRBJ2-1; 8 bases align to TRBD1. CDR1 LNHNV and CDR2 YYDKDF come from the germline V gene (reference sequence). The CDR3 spans 16 residues. J gave up 9 bases and V 0 bases, and 10 bases lay outside the gene matches. This CDR3 reads CATSRDRWARGREQFF. The CDR3 DNA reads as TGTGCCACCAGCAGAGATCGTTGGGCCAGGGGGCGTGAGCAGTTCTTC.